The clone carrying this T cell receptor beta chain is medium-sized (0.01 to 0.1%) by share. Its antigen is still unknown. TCRdb's copy holds only in-frame clones and misses some; the assay was immunoSEQ multiplex PCR. The sample contains about 11,000 clones, 25% to 35% of which appear only once. This specimen comes from a study of T cells in localized non-small cell lung cancer. Whole-study results and caveats: Appearing in adjacent lung were a median roughly 57 of the top 100 tumor clones.

V shed 3 bases and J shed 5 bases, with 8 bases lying between them. This CDR3 has 12 residues. The V gene's germline CDR1 is LNHDA and CDR2 SQIVND (reference sequence). This chain uses TRBV19 with TRBJ2-7, with D possibly being TRBD2 (5 bases). This sample comprised lung tumor tissue, obtained before any cancer treatment. This receptor was obtained from a man aged 35 to 70 with stage I lung adenocarcinoma. The CDR3 spells CASSMLGDEQYF. In DNA form, the CDR3 reads TGTGCCAGTAGTATGTTGGGAGACGAGCAGTACTTC.